What follows are 9 T cell receptor beta chains derived from one specimen sequenced in a study of PD-1 blockade in classical Hodgkin lymphoma. Time point of the sample: cycle 4 day 1 (C4D1), after 5 to 7 weeks of nivolumab. In every patient, relapse followed autologous stem cell transplantation, while exposure to brentuximab vedotin differed. Some clones are missing from TCRdb's copy, which holds only in-frame ones; the method was immunoSEQ multiplex PCR. The sample comprises some 96,000 clones, about 92% of which are singletons, and around 2% rests with the top ten. The sample in question was peripheral blood mononuclear cells (PBMCs), obtained before the fourth cycle of nivolumab. These receptors were taken from a human donor with classical Hodgkin lymphoma.

The rearrangement joins TRBV29-1 to TRBJ2-4, with TRBD1 matching over 11 bases. The germline gives CDR1 SQVTM, CDR2 ANQGSEA. This CDR3 is built from 16 residues. Germline trimming cut 4 bases from V and 5 bases from J; bases unmatched to any gene: 10. The CDR3 DNA sequence: TGCAGCGTTGGAGGAGGACAGGGGGCTTCAGAAAACATTCAGTACTTC. Protein product: CSVGGGQGASENIQYF. The entire variable domain, with the rest obtained from reference TRBV29-1 and TRBJ2-4, is as follows: SAVISQKPSRDICQRGTSLTIQCQVDSQVTMMFWYRQQPGQSLTLIATANQGSEATYESGFVIDKFPISRPNLTFSTLTVSNMSPEDSSIYLCSVGGGQGASENIQYFGAGTRLSVL.

The chain uses TRBV30 and TRBJ2-2, with 10 bases matching TRBD1. The V gene end was trimmed by 5 bases and the J gene end by 6 bases; junction bases not matched to a gene: 6. This CDR3 is built from 14 residues. CDR1 and CDR2 (germline): GTSNPN, SVGIG (reference sequence). In nucleotides, the CDR3 is TGTGCCTGGGGAACCGGGACAGGGGCCGGGGAGCTGTTTTTT. It translates to CAWGTGTGAGELFF.

The chain employs TRBV6-5 and TRBJ1-1; the D is unclear. CDR1 MNHEY and CDR2 SVGAGI come from the germline V gene. Trimming removed 5 bases at V and 3 bases at J, with 13 bases between. The CDR3 sequence is 14 residues long. The chain's CDR3 is CASSKLLQYTEAFF. CDR3 nucleotide sequence: TGTGCCAGCAGTAAACTTCTTCAGTACACTGAAGCTTTCTTT.

The J gene is TRBJ2-1, the V gene TRBV2; D is possibly TRBD2 (7 bases). Trimming cost V 4 bases and J 6 bases, with 16 bases left between them. The germline V gene encodes CDR1 SNHLY and CDR2 FYNNEI. The length of the CDR3 is 15 residues. CDR3 in amino acids: CASSVEGGLRNEQFF. The CDR3 coding sequence is TGTGCCAGCAGTGTGGAGGGGGGACTACGCAATGAGCAGTTCTTC.

This chain connects TRBV9 to TRBJ2-5; the match to TRBD1 covers 8 bases. Germline CDR1 SGDLS, CDR2 YYNGEE. The ends lost 0 bases at V and 5 bases at J; junction bases unmatched: 0. The CDR3 consists of 13 residues. CDR3 DNA sequence: TGTGCCAGCAGCGTAGACAGGGGGGAGACCCAGTACTTC. Translating it yields CASSVDRGETQYF.

This sequence joins TRBV7-9 and TRBJ2-5, with 7 bases lining up with TRBD2. V was clipped by 3 bases and J by 5 bases; unmatched bases: 9. This CDR3 has 15 residues. Germline CDR1 reads SEHNR; CDR2 reads FQNEAQ (reference sequence). The CDR3 sequence: CASSFGGSWRETQYF. The DNA of the CDR3 is TGTGCCAGCAGCTTCGGCGGGAGCTGGCGGGAGACCCAGTACTTC.

The chain uses TRBV12-2 and TRBJ2-7. TRBV12-2 counts as a pseudogene. CDR3 length equals 9 residues. The CDR3 nucleotides are TGTGCAAGTCGCTTAGTAGGATACTTC. This sequence encodes CASRLVGYF.

The J gene is TRBJ1-1, the V gene TRBV5-3; no firm D call. TRBV5-3 is placed among ORFs of uncertain function. Trimming shortened V by 8 bases and J by 4 bases, and 6 bases separated the two germline ends. This CDR3 has 10 residues. Here the CDR3 DNA reads TGTGCCAGCCCCGCCACTGAAGCTTTCTTT. This encodes CASPATEAFF.

The chain uses TRBV6-5 and TRBJ2-7; 8 bases map to TRBD1. V trimming: 0 bases; J trimming: 6 bases; junction bases outside the gene matches: 4. Germline values: CDR1 MNHEY, CDR2 SVGAGI. This CDR3 region has 14 residues. The CDR3: CASSYSRTGFEQYF. The CDR3 DNA reads as TGTGCCAGCAGTTACTCCCGGACAGGGTTCGAGCAGTACTTC.